This T cell receptor beta chain was observed in a study of T-cell reconstitution after alpha-beta-depleted transplantation in children. Molecular barcoding with unique molecular identifiers was used for the TCRbeta library. TCRdb passed the PCR reads through MiXCR, listing each CDR3 protein once. The sample lists 300,000 or so distinct CDR3 sequences; about a tenth were seen once. V was clipped by 4 bases and J by 2 bases, with 15 bases between them. The CDR3 extends over 15 amino acids. Germline-derived CDR1 and CDR2 are SGHRS and YFSETQ. The source is a human donor who donated a stem cell graft to a child with SCID. The source was PBMCs from the stem cell graft donor, collected from the stem cell graft. The gene calls are TRBV5-1 and TRBJ2-5; the D gene is possibly TRBD2 (5 bases). The CDR3: CASSREGLFQETQYF. In DNA, the CDR3 is TGCGCCAGCAGCCGGGAAGGCCTCTTTCAAGAGACCCAGTACTTC.